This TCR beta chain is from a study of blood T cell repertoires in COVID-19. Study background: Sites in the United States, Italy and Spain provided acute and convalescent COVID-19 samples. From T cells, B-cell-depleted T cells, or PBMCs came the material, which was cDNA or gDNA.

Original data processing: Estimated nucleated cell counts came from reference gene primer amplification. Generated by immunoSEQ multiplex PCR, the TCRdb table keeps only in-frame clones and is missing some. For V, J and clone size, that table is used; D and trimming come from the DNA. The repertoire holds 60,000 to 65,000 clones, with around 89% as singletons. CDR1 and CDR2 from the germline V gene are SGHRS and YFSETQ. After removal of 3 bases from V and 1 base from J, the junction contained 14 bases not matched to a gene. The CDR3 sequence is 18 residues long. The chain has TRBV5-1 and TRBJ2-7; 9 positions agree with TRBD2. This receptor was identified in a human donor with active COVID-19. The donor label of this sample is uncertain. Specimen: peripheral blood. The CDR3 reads CASSYPSEAGGFSYEQYF. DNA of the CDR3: TGCGCCAGCAGCTACCCCTCGGAAGCGGGGGGATTTTCCTACGAGCAGTACTTC.